The 30 T cell receptor beta chains in this list originate from one sample, sequenced in a study of blood T cell repertoires in COVID-19. TCRdb's table, derived via immunoSEQ multiplex PCR, lists solely in-frame clones and lacks some. The sample includes 260,000 or so clones, 85% to 90% of them seen just once. The sequencing sample was made of PBMCs or T cells enriched from blood (not recorded which). The receptors were gathered from a man between 18 and 29 years old who had recovered from COVID-19.

This sequence joins TRBV5-1 and TRBJ2-5; 7 nucleotides align to TRBD1. This CDR3 is built from 15 residues. Trimming removed 1 base from V and 1 base from J; junction bases left unmatched: 4. The V gene's germline CDR1 is SGHRS and CDR2 YFSETQ. CDR3 region: CASSLTGDSQETQYF. DNA for the CDR3: TGCGCCAGCAGCTTGACTGGGGACAGCCAAGAGACCCAGTACTTC.

The V gene is TRBV27, the J gene TRBJ1-5; the match to TRBD1 covers 10 bases. CDR1 MNHEY and CDR2 SMNVEV come from the germline V gene (reference sequence). This CDR3 has 17 residues. The ends lost 4 bases at V and 3 bases at J; junction bases unmatched: 9. CDR3 in amino acids: CASSSLGQGFANQPQHF. CDR3 sequence (DNA): TGTGCCAGCAGTTCCTTGGGACAGGGGTTTGCCAATCAGCCCCAGCATTTT.

This clone has more than one count but fewer than ten. CDR3 loop: CASSLASSVSYEQYF. In DNA form, the CDR3 reads TGTGCCAGCAGCTTAGCTTCGTCGGTCTCCTACGAGCAGTACTTC. This chain connects TRBV7-2 to TRBJ2-7; no reliable D call. The CDR3 is made up of 15 amino acids. V shed 0 bases and J shed 0 bases, with 9 bases lying between them. Germline CDR1 SGHTA, CDR2 FQGNSA.

This clone has only a few counts. V and J are TRBV5-1 and TRBJ1-1; the match to TRBD1 covers 10 bases. Looked up from germline, CDR1 is SGHRS and CDR2 is YFSETQ. The CDR3 runs to 16 residues. With V trimmed by 4 bases and J by 3 bases, 9 bases remained unmatched. The CDR3 bases are TGCGCCAGCAGCCCACGGGGACAGGGGCTCGACACTGAAGCTTTCTTT. It codes for CASSPRGQGLDTEAFF.

Notes on this clone: Germline is not matched at one junction end, which may reflect a read error. J is TRBJ2-1 and V is TRBV18; D uncertain. CDR1 KGHSH and CDR2 LQKENI come from the germline V gene. The CDR3 loop spans 13 amino acids. The CDR3 DNA follows: TGTGCCAGCTCACCAAACTCCAACAATGAGCAGTTCTTC. The encoded protein is CASSPNSNNEQFF. Full variable domain (outside the CDR3, taken from reference TRBV18 and TRBJ2-1): NAGVMQNPRHLVRRRGQEARLRCSPMKGHSHVYWYRQLPEEGLKFMVYLQKENIIDESGMPKERFSAEFPKEGPSILRIQQVVRGDSAAYFCASSPNSNNEQFFGPGTRLTVL.

CDR3: CASSYSGGSPAEQYF. The CDR3 nucleotides read TGTGCCAGCAGTTACTCAGGCGGGTCACCGGCGGAGCAGTACTTC. V usage is TRBV6-5 and J usage is TRBJ2-7; D might be TRBD2 (5 bases). This CDR3 comprises 15 residues. The V gene's germline CDR1 is MNHEY and CDR2 SVGAGI. Trimming left V 0 bases short and J 7 bases short, with 16 bases between.

The CDR3 protein is CASRLAMDEQFF. CDR3 DNA sequence: TGTGCCAGCAGACTAGCTATGGATGAGCAGTTCTTC. This chain uses TRBV6-5 with TRBJ2-1, with D perhaps matching TRBD2 (6 bases). Trimming took 6 bases from V and 8 from J, leaving 11 bases between them. Germline V CDR1 and CDR2: MNHEY, SVGAGI. CDR3 size: 12 residues.

This chain links TRBV3-1 (or the pseudogene TRBV3-2) with TRBJ1-2; 10 bases fit TRBD1. The CDR3 loop spans 17 amino acids. Germline CDR1 and CDR2: LGHDT and YNNKEL (reference sequence). V lost 2 bases and J lost 6; bases outside the gene matches: 12. This chain's CDR3 is CASSQLKPGQGSNGYTF. The CDR3 bases are TGTGCCAGCAGCCAATTAAAACCGGGACAGGGGTCCAATGGCTACACCTTC.

The chain carries TRBV6-5 and TRBJ1-1; no definite D call. CDR1 is MNHEY, CDR2 SVGAGI, per germline. CDR3 length: 16 residues. Trimming took 0 bases from V and 8 from J, leaving 19 bases between them. This CDR3 is CASSYSPFLDAGEAFF. The CDR3 DNA follows: TGTGCCAGCAGTTACTCTCCTTTTCTAGATGCGGGGGAAGCTTTCTTT.

This clone was counted at least ten times. An end of the junction differs from the germline gene, which may be a read error. At the DNA level, this CDR3 is encoded by other sequences in the same sample as well. This chain uses TRBV7-7 with TRBJ2-1; 11 bases map to TRBD2. CDR1 and CDR2 (germline): SSHAT, FNYEAQ (reference sequence). The CDR3 spans 15 residues. The CDR3 is CASSLVAGGPNEQFF. The CDR3 DNA reads TGTGCTAGCAGCTTAGTAGCGGGAGGGCCCAATGAGCAGTTCTTC.

This chain connects TRBV3-1 (or the pseudogene TRBV3-2) to TRBJ2-5; D is undetermined. From germline, CDR1 is LGHDT and CDR2 YNNKEL (reference sequence). The CDR3 contains 12 residues. V lost 5 bases and J 4 bases, leaving 8 bases between the germline ends. The CDR3 is CASSGERETQYF. For the CDR3, the DNA is TGTGCCAGCAGCGGAGAGCGAGAGACCCAGTACTTC.

This clone was picked up one time. This chain uses TRBV11-2 with TRBJ2-7; D not resolved. The V and J ends lost 3 bases and 6 bases respectively, with 12 bases between them. Germline V gives CDR1 SGHAT, CDR2 FQNNGV. The CDR3 runs to 13 residues. The DNA for the CDR3 is TGTGCCAGCAGCTTCCCGTCCACGGGCGAGCAGTACTTC. Translated, it gives CASSFPSTGEQYF.

The rearrangement joins TRBV5-1 to TRBJ2-2; D is perhaps TRBD2 (6 bases). The CDR3 has 15 amino acids. In germline, CDR1 is SGHRS, CDR2 YFSETQ. V was trimmed by 1 base and J by 4 bases, leaving 11 bases between them. The CDR3 sequence: CASSLLLGGTGELFF. The CDR3 DNA is TGCGCCAGCAGCTTGCTTCTCGGGGGCACCGGGGAGCTGTTTTTT.

This chain connects TRBV7-9 to TRBJ1-4; D gene unclear. This CDR3 region has 17 residues. CDR1 and CDR2 from the germline V gene are SEHNR and FQNEAQ (reference sequence). Trimming cost V 5 bases and J 8 bases, with 24 bases left between them. The CDR3: CASSPPAETASGEKLFF. The CDR3 DNA follows: TGTGCCAGCAGCCCCCCAGCGGAGACGGCCAGCGGGGAAAAACTGTTTTTT.

This clone occurred once. This chain links TRBV5-1 with TRBJ1-2, with TRBD1 matching over 9 bases. Germline lookup yields CDR1 SGHRS and CDR2 YFSETQ. This CDR3 region has 13 residues. Trimming at V came to 3 bases and at J to 9 bases, leaving 6 bases not matched to a gene. The CDR3 region is CASSWGQGVSYTF. The CDR3 DNA follows: TGCGCCAGCAGCTGGGGACAGGGTGTAAGCTACACCTTC.

The chain employs TRBV7-3 and TRBJ2-2; D is uncertain. CDR3 length: 13 residues. Germline CDR1 is SGHTA and CDR2 is FQGTGA. V was cut by 4 bases and J by 6 bases, with 9 bases left in between. CDR3 protein: CASSSNEAGELFF. For the CDR3, the DNA is TGTGCCAGCAGCTCAAACGAGGCCGGGGAGCTGTTTTTT.

The J gene is TRBJ1-2, the V gene TRBV28, with D perhaps matching TRBD1 (5 bases). Germline lookup yields CDR1 MDHEN and CDR2 SYDVKM. The V and J ends lost 6 bases and 5 bases respectively, with 19 bases between them. The CDR3 length is 15 residues. The DNA of the CDR3 is TGTGCCAGCAGCCGGGCCTGGGGGGGGTCTTATGGCTACACCTTC. This translates into CASSRAWGGSYGYTF.

The V call is TRBV28, the J call TRBJ2-7, with D possibly matching TRBD2 (5 bases). The CDR3 extends over 15 amino acids. The V end was cut by 6 bases, the J end by 0 bases, with 15 bases between. Germline V gene lookup returns CDR1 MDHEN and CDR2 SYDVKM. The CDR3 loop is CASRSGLEGSYEQYF. The CDR3 DNA sequence: TGTGCCAGCAGATCGGGATTAGAAGGCTCCTACGAGCAGTACTTC.

The chain combines TRBV7-9 with TRBJ2-2; D call uncertain. The CDR3 runs to 15 residues. Germline CDR1 SEHNR, CDR2 FQNEAQ (reference sequence). Trimming stripped 4 bases from V and 1 base from J, with 10 bases between. CDR3 in DNA: TGTGCCAGCAGCTCCCTTCCCCGGAACACCGGGGAGCTGTTTTTT. Its protein product is CASSSLPRNTGELFF.

This chain links TRBV5-1 with TRBJ2-5, with 8 positions matching TRBD1. The CDR3 length is 18 residues. V shed 4 bases, J shed 5 bases, and the junction held 19 bases outside the gene matches. The germline gives CDR1 SGHRS, CDR2 YFSETQ. The CDR3 region has the DNA TGCGCCAGCAGCAAGGACAGGGCGCGGACTACGATCGCGGAGACCCAGTACTTC. This gives the protein CASSKDRARTTIAETQYF.

This clone was recorded many times. The chain couples TRBV18 to TRBJ2-3; 8 bases align to TRBD1. The V segment lost 5 bases and the J segment 7 bases; nucleotides outside the gene matches: 5. The CDR3 extends over 13 amino acids. Germline CDR1 reads KGHSH; CDR2 reads LQKENI. The CDR3 DNA reads as TGTGCCAGCTCAAGGACAGGGAGGCATACGCAGTATTTT. Its translation: CASSRTGRHTQYF.

The rearrangement uses TRBV3-1 (or the pseudogene TRBV3-2) and TRBJ1-3, with TRBD1 matching 9 bases. Trimming took 4 bases from V and 3 from J; bases not matched to a gene: 4. The CDR3 totals 15 residues. Germline CDR1 is LGHDT and CDR2 is YNNKEL (reference sequence). CDR3 nucleotides: TGTGCCAGCAGCCTCGGACAGGGGTTTGGAAACACCATATATTTT. This translates into CASSLGQGFGNTIYF.

The gene calls are TRBV6-1 and TRBJ2-1; 7 nucleotides agree with TRBD1. The CDR3 has 15 amino acids. Germline assignment: CDR1 MNHNS and CDR2 SASEGT. The J segment lost 4 bases and the V segment lost 0 bases, leaving 3 bases of the junction unmatched. The CDR3 protein is CASSEAGQRYNEQFF. The CDR3 DNA follows: TGTGCCAGCAGTGAAGCGGGACAGAGATACAATGAGCAGTTCTTC.

This clone was seen only once. The V call is TRBV6-5, the J call TRBJ2-3; D ambiguous. Per the germline V gene, CDR1 is MNHEY and CDR2 is SVGAGI. The length of the CDR3 is 14 residues. V lost 2 bases and J lost 4, with 10 bases in between. The CDR3 nucleotides are TGTGCCAGCAGTTACGGCCAACCCCCAGATACGCAGTATTTT. Translated: CASSYGQPPDTQYF.

As for this clone: Sequence at one end of the junction differs from germline and may be a read error. The gene calls are TRBV2 and TRBJ2-7; 10 bases match TRBD1. The CDR3 extends over 14 amino acids. Germline V lookup: CDR1 SNHLY, CDR2 FYNNEI. In nucleotides, the CDR3 is TGTGCCAGCAGGGAAGACAGGGGGCTGGGCGAGCAGTACTTC. It yields the protein CASREDRGLGEQYF.

V is TRBV30 and J is TRBJ2-3, with 7 bases lining up with TRBD1. With 0 bases clipped from V and 4 bases from J, the junction kept 10 bases outside the gene matches. The germline gives CDR1 GTSNPN, CDR2 SVGIG (reference sequence). The CDR3 loop spans 16 amino acids. As DNA, the CDR3 is TGTGCCTGGAGTGTCGGAGGACAGGCCCTAGCAGATACGCAGTATTTT. Protein product: CAWSVGGQALADTQYF.

The chain couples TRBV19 to TRBJ1-2; TRBD1 matches at 9 bases. CDR3 size: 17 residues. Germline CDR1 LNHDA, CDR2 SQIVND (reference sequence). Unmatched junction bases numbered 13, after V lost 5 bases and J lost 3 bases. The CDR3 nucleotides are TGTGCCAGTAGTCCTCGGGGGACAGGGCCTTTTGACTATGGCTACACCTTC. Amino acid sequence: CASSPRGTGPFDYGYTF.

J is TRBJ1-2 and V is TRBV6-5, with 8 bases lining up with TRBD1. The CDR3 covers 15 residues. The V gene's germline CDR1 is MNHEY and CDR2 SVGAGI. V lost 0 bases and J lost 8; bases outside the gene matches: 8. The CDR3 coding sequence is TGTGCCAGCAGTTACTCTGCCAGGGGGCAAGGGGGCTACACCTTC. Amino acid sequence: CASSYSARGQGGYTF.

The CDR3 nucleotides read TGTGCCAGCAGCCAAGAGTATCAGGGCAAAGAGACCCAGTACTTC. Translating gives CASSQEYQGKETQYF. V is TRBV4-2 and J is TRBJ2-5; possibly TRBD1 for D (5 bases). V gave up 0 bases and J gave up 3 bases, with 11 bases separating them. CDR1 is LGHNA and CDR2 is YNFKEQ in the germline V gene. This CDR3 spans 15 amino acids.

The chain joins TRBV11-1 to TRBJ1-1; D is unresolved. This CDR3 region has 13 residues. Trimming shortened V by 5 bases and J by 1 base, and 8 bases separated the two germline ends. Germline V gives CDR1 SGHAT, CDR2 FQDESV (reference sequence). The CDR3 nucleotides are TGTGCCAGCAGCCCACAGCCGAACACTGAAGCTTTCTTT. Encoded protein: CASSPQPNTEAFF.